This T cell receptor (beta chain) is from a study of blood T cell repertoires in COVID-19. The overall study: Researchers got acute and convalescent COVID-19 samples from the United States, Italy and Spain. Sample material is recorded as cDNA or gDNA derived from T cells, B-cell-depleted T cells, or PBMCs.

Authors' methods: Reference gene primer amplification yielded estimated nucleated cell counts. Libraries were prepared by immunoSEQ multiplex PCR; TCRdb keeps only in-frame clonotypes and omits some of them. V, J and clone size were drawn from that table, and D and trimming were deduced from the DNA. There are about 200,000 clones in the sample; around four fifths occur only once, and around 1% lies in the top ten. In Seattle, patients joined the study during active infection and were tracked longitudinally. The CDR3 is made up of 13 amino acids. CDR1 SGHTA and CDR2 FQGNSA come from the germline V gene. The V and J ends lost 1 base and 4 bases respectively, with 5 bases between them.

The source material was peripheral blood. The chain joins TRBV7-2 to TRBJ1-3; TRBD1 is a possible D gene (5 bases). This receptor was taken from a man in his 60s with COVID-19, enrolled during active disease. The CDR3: CASSLDRGNTIYF. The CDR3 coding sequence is TGTGCCAGCAGCTTAGACAGGGGAAACACCATATATTTT.